The entry below describes one TCR beta chain. The data belong to a study of T cell changes during pregnancy in multiple sclerosis. Produced via immunoSEQ multiplex PCR; TCRdb's table is partial and in-frame only. Of tens of thousands of clones detected, about 92% appear once; the ten largest clones hold around 5%. The germline CDR1 and CDR2 sequences are MDHEN and SYDVKM. The CDR3 consists of 16 residues. The chain couples TRBV28 to TRBJ2-5; 7 bases map to TRBD1. Judging by the DNA end, TRBJ2-7 fits better; the J call may be wrong. The TCR was taken from a female donor in good health, enrolled as a control in a pregnancy study. This specimen consisted of peripheral blood, obtained in the first trimester of pregnancy. CDR3 in amino acids: CASSFSDRRSSYEQYF. As DNA, the CDR3 is TGTGCCAGCAGTTTTTCGGACAGGAGGAGCTCCTACGAGCAGTACTTC.